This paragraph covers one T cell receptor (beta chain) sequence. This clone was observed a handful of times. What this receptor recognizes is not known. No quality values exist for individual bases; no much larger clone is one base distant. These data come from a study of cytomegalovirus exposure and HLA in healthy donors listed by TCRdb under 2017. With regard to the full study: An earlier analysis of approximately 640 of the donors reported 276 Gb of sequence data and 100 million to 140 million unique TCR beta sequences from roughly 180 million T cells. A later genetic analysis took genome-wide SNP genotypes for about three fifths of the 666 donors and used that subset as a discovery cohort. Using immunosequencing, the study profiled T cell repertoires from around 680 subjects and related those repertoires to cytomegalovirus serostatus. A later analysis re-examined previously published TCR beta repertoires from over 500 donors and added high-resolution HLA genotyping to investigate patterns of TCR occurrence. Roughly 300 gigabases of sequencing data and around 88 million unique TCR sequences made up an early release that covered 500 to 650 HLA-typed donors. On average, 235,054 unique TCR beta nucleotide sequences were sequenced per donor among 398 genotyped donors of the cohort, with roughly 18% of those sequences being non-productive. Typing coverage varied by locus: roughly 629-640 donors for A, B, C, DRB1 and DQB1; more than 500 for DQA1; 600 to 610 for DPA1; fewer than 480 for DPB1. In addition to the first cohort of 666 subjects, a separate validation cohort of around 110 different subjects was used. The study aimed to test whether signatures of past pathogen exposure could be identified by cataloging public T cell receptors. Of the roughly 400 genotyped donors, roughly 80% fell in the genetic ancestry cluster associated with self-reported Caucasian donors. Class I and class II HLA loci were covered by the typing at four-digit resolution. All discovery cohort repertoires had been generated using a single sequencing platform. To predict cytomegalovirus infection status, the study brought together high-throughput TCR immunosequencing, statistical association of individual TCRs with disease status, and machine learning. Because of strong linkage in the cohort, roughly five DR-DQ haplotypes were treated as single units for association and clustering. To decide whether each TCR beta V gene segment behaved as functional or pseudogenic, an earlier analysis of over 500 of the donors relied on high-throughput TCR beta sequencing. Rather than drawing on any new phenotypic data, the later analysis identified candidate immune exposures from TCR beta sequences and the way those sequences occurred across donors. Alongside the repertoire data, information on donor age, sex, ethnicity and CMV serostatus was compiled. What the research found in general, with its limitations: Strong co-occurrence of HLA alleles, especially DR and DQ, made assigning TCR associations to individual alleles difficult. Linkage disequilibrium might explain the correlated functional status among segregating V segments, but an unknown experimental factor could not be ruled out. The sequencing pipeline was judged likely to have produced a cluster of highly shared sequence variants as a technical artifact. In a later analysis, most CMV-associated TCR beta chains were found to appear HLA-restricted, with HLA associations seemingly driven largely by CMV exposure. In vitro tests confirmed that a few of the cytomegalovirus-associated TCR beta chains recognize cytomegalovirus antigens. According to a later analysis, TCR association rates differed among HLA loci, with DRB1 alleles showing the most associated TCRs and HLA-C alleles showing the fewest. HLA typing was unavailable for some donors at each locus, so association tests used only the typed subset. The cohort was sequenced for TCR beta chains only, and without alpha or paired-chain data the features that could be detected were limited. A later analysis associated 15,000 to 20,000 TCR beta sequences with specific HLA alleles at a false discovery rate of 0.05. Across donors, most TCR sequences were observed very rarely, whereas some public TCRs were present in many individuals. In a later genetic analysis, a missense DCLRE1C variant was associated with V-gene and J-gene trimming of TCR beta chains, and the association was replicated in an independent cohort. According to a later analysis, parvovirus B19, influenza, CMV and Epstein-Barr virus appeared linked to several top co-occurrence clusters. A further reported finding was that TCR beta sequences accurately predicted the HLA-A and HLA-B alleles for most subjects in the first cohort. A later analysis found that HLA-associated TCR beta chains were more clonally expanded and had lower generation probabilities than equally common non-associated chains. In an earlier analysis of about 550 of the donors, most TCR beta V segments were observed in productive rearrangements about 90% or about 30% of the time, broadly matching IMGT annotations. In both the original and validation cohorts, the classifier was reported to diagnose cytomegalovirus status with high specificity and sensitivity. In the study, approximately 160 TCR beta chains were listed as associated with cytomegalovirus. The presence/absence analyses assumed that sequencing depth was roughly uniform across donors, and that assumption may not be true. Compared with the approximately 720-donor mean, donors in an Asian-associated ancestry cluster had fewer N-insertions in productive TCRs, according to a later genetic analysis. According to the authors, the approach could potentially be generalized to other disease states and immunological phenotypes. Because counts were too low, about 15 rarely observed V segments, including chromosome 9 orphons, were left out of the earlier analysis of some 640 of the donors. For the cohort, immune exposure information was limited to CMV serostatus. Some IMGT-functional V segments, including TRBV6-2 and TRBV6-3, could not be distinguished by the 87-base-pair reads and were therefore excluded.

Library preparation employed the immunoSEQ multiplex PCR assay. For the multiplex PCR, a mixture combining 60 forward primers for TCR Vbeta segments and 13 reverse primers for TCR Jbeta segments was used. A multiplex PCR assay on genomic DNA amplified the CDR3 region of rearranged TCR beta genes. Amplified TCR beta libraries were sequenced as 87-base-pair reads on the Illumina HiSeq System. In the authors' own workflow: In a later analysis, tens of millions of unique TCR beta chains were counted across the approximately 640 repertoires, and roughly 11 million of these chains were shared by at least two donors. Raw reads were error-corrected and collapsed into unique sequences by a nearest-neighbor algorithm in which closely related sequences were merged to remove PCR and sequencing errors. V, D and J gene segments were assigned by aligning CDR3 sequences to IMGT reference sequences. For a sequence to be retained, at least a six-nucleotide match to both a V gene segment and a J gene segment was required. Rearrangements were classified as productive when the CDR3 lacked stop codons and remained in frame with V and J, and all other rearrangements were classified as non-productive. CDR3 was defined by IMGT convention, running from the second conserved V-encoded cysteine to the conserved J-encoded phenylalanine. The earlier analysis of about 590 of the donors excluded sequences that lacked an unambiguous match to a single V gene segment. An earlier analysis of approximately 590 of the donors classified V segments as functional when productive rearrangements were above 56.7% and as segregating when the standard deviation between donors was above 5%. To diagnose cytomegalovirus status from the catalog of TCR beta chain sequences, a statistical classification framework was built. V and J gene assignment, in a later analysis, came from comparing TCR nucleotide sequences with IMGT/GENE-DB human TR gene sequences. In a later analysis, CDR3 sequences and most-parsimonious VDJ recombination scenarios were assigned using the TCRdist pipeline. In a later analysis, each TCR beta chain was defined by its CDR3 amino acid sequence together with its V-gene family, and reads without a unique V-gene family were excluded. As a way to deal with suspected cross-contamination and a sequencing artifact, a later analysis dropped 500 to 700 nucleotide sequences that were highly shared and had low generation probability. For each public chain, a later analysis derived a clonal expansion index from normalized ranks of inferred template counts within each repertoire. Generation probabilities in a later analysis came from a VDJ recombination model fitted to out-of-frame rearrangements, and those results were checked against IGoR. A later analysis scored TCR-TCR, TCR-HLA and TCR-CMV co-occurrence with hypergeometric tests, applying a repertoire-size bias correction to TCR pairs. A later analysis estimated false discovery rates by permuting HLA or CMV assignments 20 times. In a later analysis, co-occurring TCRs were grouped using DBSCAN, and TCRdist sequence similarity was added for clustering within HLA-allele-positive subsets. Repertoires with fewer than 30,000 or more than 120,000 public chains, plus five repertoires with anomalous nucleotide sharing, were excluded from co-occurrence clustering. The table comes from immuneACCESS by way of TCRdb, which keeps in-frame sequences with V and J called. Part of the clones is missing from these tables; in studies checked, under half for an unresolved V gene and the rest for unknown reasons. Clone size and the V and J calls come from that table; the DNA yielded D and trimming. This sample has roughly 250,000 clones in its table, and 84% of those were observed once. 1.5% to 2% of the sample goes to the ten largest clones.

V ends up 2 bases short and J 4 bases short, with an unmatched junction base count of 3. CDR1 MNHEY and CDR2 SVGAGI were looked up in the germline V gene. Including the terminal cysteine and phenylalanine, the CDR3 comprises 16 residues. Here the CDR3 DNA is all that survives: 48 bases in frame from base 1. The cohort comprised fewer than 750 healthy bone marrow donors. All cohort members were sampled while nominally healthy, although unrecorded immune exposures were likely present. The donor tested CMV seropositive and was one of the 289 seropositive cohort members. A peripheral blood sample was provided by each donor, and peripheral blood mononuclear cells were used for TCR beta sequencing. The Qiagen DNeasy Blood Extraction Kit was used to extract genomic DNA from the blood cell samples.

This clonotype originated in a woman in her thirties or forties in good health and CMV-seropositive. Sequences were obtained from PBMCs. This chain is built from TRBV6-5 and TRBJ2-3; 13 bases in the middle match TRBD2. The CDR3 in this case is CASSYRTSGSSDTQYF. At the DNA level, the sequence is TGTGCCAGCAGTTACCGGACTAGCGGGAGTTCAGATACGCAGTATTTT.